One and the same sample provided the 3 T cell receptor beta chains below, sequenced in a study of preoperative IRX-2 immunotherapy in early breast cancer. TCRdb keeps only in-frame clones here, not all; method: immunoSEQ multiplex PCR. The sample carries 75,000 to 100,000 clones, 86% recorded once. This sample's treatment: preoperative locoregional IRX-2 cytokine immunotherapy. The sample here was tumor tissue, taken after IRX-2 immunotherapy. The source is a human donor with breast cancer.

The rearrangement uses TRBV6-8 and TRBJ2-5; D uncertain. CDR3 length equals 14 residues. V lost 7 bases, J lost 5 bases, and 17 bases lay in between. Per germline, CDR1 MNHGY and CDR2 SAAAGT. The CDR3 spells CASTDLGEEETQYF. For the CDR3, the DNA is TGTGCCAGCACCGATTTAGGAGAGGAGGAGACCCAGTACTTC.

This clone was observed many times. The V call is TRBV11-3, the J call TRBJ2-1, with 10 bases matching TRBD1. The V segment lost 0 bases and the J segment 9 bases; nucleotides outside the gene matches: 11. The germline gives CDR1 SGHNT, CDR2 YENEEA. CDR3 length equals 17 residues. The CDR3 spells CASSLDLGARQGAEQFF. Here the CDR3 DNA reads TGTGCCAGCAGCTTAGATCTGGGGGCTCGACAGGGGGCTGAGCAGTTCTTC. The full variable domain, completed using reference TRBV11-3 and TRBJ2-1, is EAGVVQSPRYKIIEKKQPVAFWCNPISGHNTLYWYLQNLGQGPELLIRYENEEAVDDSQLPKDRFSAERLKGVDSTLKIQPAELGDSAVYLCASSLDLGARQGAEQFFGPGTRLTVL.

This rearrangement joins TRBV28 to TRBJ1-2; possibly TRBD1 for D (6 bases). Germline CDR1 reads MDHEN; CDR2 reads SYDVKM. The ends were cut back, 8 bases at V and 1 base at J, with 11 bases in the middle. This CDR3 region has 13 residues. CDR3 bases: TGTGCCAGCGGACTACAGGGTAACTATGGCTACACCTTC. It encodes CASGLQGNYGYTF.